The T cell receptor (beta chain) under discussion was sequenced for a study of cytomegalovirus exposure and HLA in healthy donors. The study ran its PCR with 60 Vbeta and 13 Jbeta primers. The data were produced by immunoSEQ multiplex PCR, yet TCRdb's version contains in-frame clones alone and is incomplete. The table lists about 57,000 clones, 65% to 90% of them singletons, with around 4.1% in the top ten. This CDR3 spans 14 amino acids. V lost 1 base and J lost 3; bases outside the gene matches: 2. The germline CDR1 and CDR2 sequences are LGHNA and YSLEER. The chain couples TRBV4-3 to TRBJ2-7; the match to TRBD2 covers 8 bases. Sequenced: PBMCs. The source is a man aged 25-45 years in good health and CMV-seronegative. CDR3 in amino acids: CASSQGLANYEQYF. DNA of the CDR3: TGCGCCAGCAGCCAAGGACTAGCGAACTACGAGCAGTACTTC.